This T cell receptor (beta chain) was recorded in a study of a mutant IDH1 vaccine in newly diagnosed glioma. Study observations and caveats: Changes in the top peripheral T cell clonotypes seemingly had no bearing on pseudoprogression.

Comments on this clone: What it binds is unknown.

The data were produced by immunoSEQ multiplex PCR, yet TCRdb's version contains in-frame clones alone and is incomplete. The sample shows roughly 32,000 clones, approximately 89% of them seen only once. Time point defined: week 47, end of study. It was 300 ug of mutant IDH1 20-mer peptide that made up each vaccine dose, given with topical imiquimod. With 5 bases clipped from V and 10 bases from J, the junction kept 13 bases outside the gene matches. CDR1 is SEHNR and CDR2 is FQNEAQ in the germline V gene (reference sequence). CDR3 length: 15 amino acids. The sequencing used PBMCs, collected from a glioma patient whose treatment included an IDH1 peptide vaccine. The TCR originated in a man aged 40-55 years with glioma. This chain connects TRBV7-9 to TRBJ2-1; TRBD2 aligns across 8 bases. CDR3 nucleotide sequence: TGTGCCAGCAGCCCCCCCAAAGCGGGAGAACGAGAGCAGTTCTTC. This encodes CASSPPKAGEREQFF.